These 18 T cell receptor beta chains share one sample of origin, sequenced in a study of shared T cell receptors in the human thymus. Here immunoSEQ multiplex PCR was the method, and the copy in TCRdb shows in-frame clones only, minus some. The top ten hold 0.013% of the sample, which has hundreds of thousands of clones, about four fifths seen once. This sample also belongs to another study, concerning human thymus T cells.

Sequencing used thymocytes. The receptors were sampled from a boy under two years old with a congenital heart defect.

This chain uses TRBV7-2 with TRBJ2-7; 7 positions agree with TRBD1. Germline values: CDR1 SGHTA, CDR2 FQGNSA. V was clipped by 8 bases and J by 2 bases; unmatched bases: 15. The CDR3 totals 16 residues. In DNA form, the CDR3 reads TGTGCCAGCGAGGCCGTATTTAGGACAGGAACCTACGAGCAGTACTTC. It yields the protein CASEAVFRTGTYEQYF.

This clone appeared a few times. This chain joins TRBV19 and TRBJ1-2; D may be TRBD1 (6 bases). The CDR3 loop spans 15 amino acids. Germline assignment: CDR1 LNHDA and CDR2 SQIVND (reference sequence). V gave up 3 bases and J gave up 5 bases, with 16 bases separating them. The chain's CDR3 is CASSISGGDYYGYTF. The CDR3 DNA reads TGTGCCAGTAGTATCAGCGGGGGCGATTATTATGGCTACACCTTC.

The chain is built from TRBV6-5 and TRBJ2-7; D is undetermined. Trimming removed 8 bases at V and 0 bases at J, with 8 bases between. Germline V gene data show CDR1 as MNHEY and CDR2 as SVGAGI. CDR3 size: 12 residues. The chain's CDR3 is CASQSVSYEQYF. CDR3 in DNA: TGTGCCAGCCAAAGCGTCTCCTACGAGCAGTACTTC.

The CDR3 coding sequence is TGTGCCAGCAGCCCAGGGCGAATCACAGATACGCAGTATTTT. This translates into CASSPGRITDTQYF. The chain recombines TRBV9 with TRBJ2-3, with D maybe TRBD1 (5 bases). The germline V gene has CDR1 SGDLS and CDR2 YYNGEE. The CDR3 has 14 residues. The ends were cut back, 4 bases at V and 2 bases at J, with 11 bases in the middle. Looking up the rest from reference TRBV9 and TRBJ2-3 gives the full variable domain: DSGVTQTPKHLITATGQRVTLRCSPRSGDLSVYWYQQSLDQGLQFLIQYYNGEERAKGNILERFSAQQFPDLHSELNLSSLELGDSALYFCASSPGRITDTQYFGPGTRLTVL.

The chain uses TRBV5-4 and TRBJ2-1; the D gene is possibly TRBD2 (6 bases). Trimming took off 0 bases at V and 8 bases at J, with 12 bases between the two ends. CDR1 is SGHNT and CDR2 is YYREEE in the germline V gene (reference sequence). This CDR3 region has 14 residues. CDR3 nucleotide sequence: TGTGCCAGCAGCTTGGGGCGGGCTAGCGATGAGCAGTTCTTC. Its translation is CASSLGRASDEQFF.

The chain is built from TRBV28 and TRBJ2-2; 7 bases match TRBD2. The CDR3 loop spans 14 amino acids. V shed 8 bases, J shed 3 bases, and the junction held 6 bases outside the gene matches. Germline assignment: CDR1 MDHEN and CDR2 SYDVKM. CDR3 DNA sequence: TGTGCCAGCCACTTGGGGGGGGACACCGGGGAGCTGTTTTTT. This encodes CASHLGGDTGELFF.

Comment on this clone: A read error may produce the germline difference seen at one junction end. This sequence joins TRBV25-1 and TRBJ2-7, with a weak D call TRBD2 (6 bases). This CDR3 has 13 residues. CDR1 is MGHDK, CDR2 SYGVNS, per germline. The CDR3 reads CTSSGVGTLEQYF. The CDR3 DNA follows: TGTACCAGCAGTGGGGTCGGGACTCTCGAGCAGTACTTC.

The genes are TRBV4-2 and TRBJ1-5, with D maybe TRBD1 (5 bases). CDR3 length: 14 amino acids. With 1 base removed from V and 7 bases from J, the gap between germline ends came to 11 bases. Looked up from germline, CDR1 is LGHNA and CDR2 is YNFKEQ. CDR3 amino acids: CASSQVGAEQPQHF. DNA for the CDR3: TGTGCCAGCAGCCAAGTTGGGGCCGAACAGCCCCAGCATTTT.

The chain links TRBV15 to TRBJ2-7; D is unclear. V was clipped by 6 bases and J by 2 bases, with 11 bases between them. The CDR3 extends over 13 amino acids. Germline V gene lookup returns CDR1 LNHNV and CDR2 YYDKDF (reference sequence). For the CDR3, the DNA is TGTGCCACCAGATCGGCAGAGGCCTACGAGCAGTACTTC. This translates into CATRSAEAYEQYF.

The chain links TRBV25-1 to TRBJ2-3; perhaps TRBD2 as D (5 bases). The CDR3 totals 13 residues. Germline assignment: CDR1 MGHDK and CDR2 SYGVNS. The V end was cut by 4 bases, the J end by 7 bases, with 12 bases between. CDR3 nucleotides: TGTGCCAGCAGTGCCCCGGAGGCCTATACGCAGTATTTT. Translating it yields CASSAPEAYTQYF. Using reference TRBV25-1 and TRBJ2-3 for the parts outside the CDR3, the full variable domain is EADIYQTPRYLVIGTGKKITLECSQTMGHDKMYWYQQDPGMELHLIHYSYGVNSTEKGDLSSESTVSRIRTEHFPLTLESARPSHTSQYLCASSAPEAYTQYFGPGTRLTVL.

This chain's CDR3 is CASSSEGTTNEKLFF. DNA for the CDR3: TGCGCCAGCAGCTCGGAGGGAACGACTAATGAAAAACTGTTTTTT. The V gene is TRBV5-1, the J gene TRBJ1-4; the D is unclear. Per germline, CDR1 SGHRS and CDR2 YFSETQ. With 3 bases removed from V and 2 bases from J, the gap between germline ends came to 11 bases. CDR3 length: 15 amino acids.

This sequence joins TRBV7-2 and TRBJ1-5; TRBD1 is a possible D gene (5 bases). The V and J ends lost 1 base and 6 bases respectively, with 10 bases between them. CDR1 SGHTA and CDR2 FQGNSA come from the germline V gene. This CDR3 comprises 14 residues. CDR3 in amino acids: CASSLGGASQPQHF. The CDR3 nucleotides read TGTGCCAGCAGCTTAGGCGGGGCGTCTCAGCCCCAGCATTTT.

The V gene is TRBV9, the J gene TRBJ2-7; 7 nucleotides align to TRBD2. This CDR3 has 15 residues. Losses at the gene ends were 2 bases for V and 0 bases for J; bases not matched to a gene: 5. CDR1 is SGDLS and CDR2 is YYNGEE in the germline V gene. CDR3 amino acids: CASSVSGLSSYEQYF. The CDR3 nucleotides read TGTGCCAGCAGCGTTAGCGGGCTAAGCTCCTACGAGCAGTACTTC.

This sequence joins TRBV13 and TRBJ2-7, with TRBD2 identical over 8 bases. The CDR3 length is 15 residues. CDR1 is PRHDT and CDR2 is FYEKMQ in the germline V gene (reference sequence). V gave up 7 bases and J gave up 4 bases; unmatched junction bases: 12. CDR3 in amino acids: CASTRGGTSFYEQYF. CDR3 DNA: TGTGCCAGCACCAGAGGGGGGACTAGTTTTTACGAGCAGTACTTC.

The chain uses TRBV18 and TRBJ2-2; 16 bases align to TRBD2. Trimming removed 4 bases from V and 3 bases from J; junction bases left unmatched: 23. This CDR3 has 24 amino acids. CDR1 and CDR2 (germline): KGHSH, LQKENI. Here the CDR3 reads CASSQTGTGGTSGRGSKDTGELFF. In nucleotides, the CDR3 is TGTGCCAGCTCACAAACCGGGACAGGGGGGACTAGCGGGAGGGGATCGAAGGACACCGGGGAGCTGTTTTTT.

CDR3 coding DNA: TGTGCCAGCAGCTTAAGCGACCAGAACACTGAAGCTTTCTTT. Protein product: CASSLSDQNTEAFF. This chain joins TRBV7-8 and TRBJ1-1; D uncertain. The CDR3 consists of 14 residues. Trimming removed 2 bases from V and 1 base from J, with 8 bases in between. From germline, CDR1 is SGHVS and CDR2 FQNEAQ. The full variable domain, rest sourced from reference TRBV7-8 and TRBJ1-1, is GAGVSQSPRYKVAKRGQDVALRCDPISGHVSLFWYQQALGQGPEFLTYFQNEAQLDKSGLPSDRFFAERPEGSVSTLKIQRTQQEDSAVYLCASSLSDQNTEAFFGQGTRLTVV.

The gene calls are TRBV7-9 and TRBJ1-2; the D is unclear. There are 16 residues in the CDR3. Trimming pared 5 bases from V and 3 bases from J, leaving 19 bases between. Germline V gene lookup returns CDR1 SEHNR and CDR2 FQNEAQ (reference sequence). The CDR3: CASSPLAEGRDYGYTF. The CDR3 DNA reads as TGTGCCAGCAGCCCCCTGGCTGAGGGCCGCGACTATGGCTACACCTTC. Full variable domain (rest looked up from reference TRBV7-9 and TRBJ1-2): DTGVSQNPRHKITKRGQNVTFRCDPISEHNRLYWYRQTLGQGPEFLTYFQNEAQLEKSRLLSDRFSAERPKGSFSTLEIQRTEQGDSAMYLCASSPLAEGRDYGYTFGSGTRLTVV.

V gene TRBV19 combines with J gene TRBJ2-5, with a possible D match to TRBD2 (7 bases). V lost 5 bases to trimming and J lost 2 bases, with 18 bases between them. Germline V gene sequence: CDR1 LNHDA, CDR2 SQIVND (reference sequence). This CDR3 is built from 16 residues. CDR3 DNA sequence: TGTGCCAGTAGTGCCCCGACAGGACTAGAGCAAGAGACCCAGTACTTC. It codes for CASSAPTGLEQETQYF.